This T cell receptor beta chain is from a study of graft-versus-host responses after intestinal transplantation. For the study at large: Multivisceral, liver-intestinal, or isolated intestinal transplants were given to recipients.

Study-level points and caveats: Early post-transplant HvG declines tracked with peak circulating GvH clone levels.

The repertoire was sequenced with immunoSEQ multiplex PCR; TCRdb's copy has only in-frame clones and lacks some. The repertoire consists of approximately 100,000 clones, with 93% occurring once and the leading ten covering 0.95% to 1.5%. Concerning this clone itself: The antigen is undetermined.

The sample here was unstimulated CD8+ T cells sorted from spleen or lymph node cells, taken before intestinal transplant. The receptor was derived from a human donor who received an intestinal transplant.

The CDR3 DNA reads as TGTGCCAGCAGCTTAGATCCCTTCGGGGGAGGCACCGGGGAGCTGTTTTTT. It is translated as CASSLDPFGGGTGELFF. The J gene is TRBJ2-2, the V gene TRBV7-7; a weak D match, TRBD2 (6 bases). Germline CDR1 and CDR2: SSHAT and FNYEAQ (reference sequence). Trimming left V 1 base short and J 4 bases short, with 16 bases between. There are 17 residues in the CDR3.